The 14 T cell receptor beta chains presented below share a single source sample, sequenced in a study of blood T cell repertoires in COVID-19. The protocol was immunoSEQ multiplex PCR, while the TCRdb copy is restricted to in-frame clones and leaves out a portion. The top ten clones hold approximately 12% of a sample with under 85,000 clones, around nine tenths of them seen once. The sequenced material came from peripheral blood. All receptors come from a man between 65 and 85 years old with active or convalescent COVID-19.

The chain carries TRBV7-3 and TRBJ2-1; D not certain. The CDR3 has 15 amino acids. Trimming took off 0 bases at V and 8 bases at J, with 14 bases between the two ends. CDR1 and CDR2 from the germline V gene are SGHTA and FQGTGA. The CDR3 DNA sequence: TGTGCCAGCAGCTTAACCCCTGCGCTTCCTTATGAGCAGTTCTTC. This codes for CASSLTPALPYEQFF.

V and J are TRBV4-1 and TRBJ2-3; 12 bases fit TRBD1. Germline V CDR1 and CDR2: MGHRA, YSYEKL. The CDR3 has 19 amino acids. V dropped 4 bases and J dropped 1; count of bases not matched to a gene: 12. In DNA form, the CDR3 reads TGCGCCAGCAGCCCTGGGCAGGGACAGGGGGCCTGGGGCACAGATACGCAGTATTTT. Its translation is CASSPGQGQGAWGTDTQYF.

V gene TRBV28 combines with J gene TRBJ2-2, with D unresolved. Between the trimmed V and J ends, which lost 3 bases and 4 bases, there was a span of 6 bases. This CDR3 has 13 residues. The germline CDR1 and CDR2 sequences are MDHEN and SYDVKM. In DNA, the CDR3 is TGTGCCAGCAGTTTTCCGAGCACCGGGGAGCTGTTTTTT. It translates to CASSFPSTGELFF.

This clone was observed a single time. The chain links TRBV6-2 or TRBV6-3 to TRBJ1-4; 10 nucleotides line up with TRBD1. The CDR3 length is 18 residues. Germline V lookup: CDR1 MNHEY, CDR2 SVGEGT. Losses at the gene ends were 2 bases for V and 7 bases for J; bases not matched to a gene: 13. The DNA for the CDR3 is TGTGCCAGCAGTTACGTCCCGGGACAGGGGATCGGAGCTGAAAAACTGTTTTTT. Its translation is CASSYVPGQGIGAEKLFF.

The chain carries TRBV27 and TRBJ1-5; 9 nucleotides align to TRBD1. The CDR3 is 15 residues long. Germline V gene lookup returns CDR1 MNHEY and CDR2 SMNVEV (reference sequence). The trim removed 6 bases at V and 7 bases at J, leaving 10 bases unmatched. CDR3 residues: CASRPAGTGWQPQHF. In nucleotides, the CDR3 is TGTGCCAGCAGGCCAGCCGGGACAGGGTGGCAGCCCCAGCATTTT.

The genes are TRBV2 and TRBJ1-1; 8 positions match TRBD1. Per germline, CDR1 SNHLY and CDR2 FYNNEI. The CDR3 length is 14 residues. The V segment lost 6 bases and the J segment 5 bases; nucleotides outside the gene matches: 8. In DNA, the CDR3 is TGTGCCAGCAGGCTGGACAGGGCGAGAACTGAAGCTTTCTTT. It translates to CASRLDRARTEAFF.

V and J are TRBV4-1 and TRBJ1-5; no clear D gene. This CDR3 spans 14 amino acids. The ends were cut back, 0 bases at V and 3 bases at J, with 6 bases in the middle. Germline CDR1 reads MGHRA; CDR2 reads YSYEKL. In DNA, the CDR3 is TGCGCCAGCAGCCAAGATTCAGACAATCAGCCCCAGCATTTT. Amino acids: CASSQDSDNQPQHF.

The chain combines TRBV24-1 with TRBJ2-3, with a tentative D call TRBD2 (6 bases). Germline CDR1 KGHDR, CDR2 SFDVKD. CDR3 length equals 15 residues. V was trimmed by 3 bases and J by 4 bases, leaving 13 bases between them. CDR3 bases: TGTGCCACCAGTGATCCCCTGGGGGGTCCAGATACGCAGTATTTT. Residues: CATSDPLGGPDTQYF.

The V gene is TRBV10-3, the J gene TRBJ1-2, with TRBD1 matching over 9 bases. The CDR3 length is 15 residues. V was clipped by 5 bases and J by 8 bases; unmatched bases: 12. Per the germline V gene, CDR1 is ENHRY and CDR2 is SYGVKD. The CDR3 loop is CAISNWDRETNGYTF. CDR3 coding DNA: TGTGCCATCAGTAACTGGGACAGGGAAACTAACGGCTACACCTTC.

The chain employs TRBV5-1 and TRBJ1-3; 8 bases map to TRBD1. Trimming cost V 3 bases and J 1 base; bases outside gene matches: 3. The length of the CDR3 is 15 residues. Germline lookup yields CDR1 SGHRS and CDR2 YFSETQ. This chain's CDR3 is CASSSTGDSGNTIYF. The CDR3 DNA reads as TGCGCCAGCAGCTCGACAGGGGATTCTGGAAACACCATATATTTT.

The chain employs TRBV13 and TRBJ1-4; 7 bases line up with TRBD1. The CDR3 is 13 amino acids. Germline V gives CDR1 PRHDT, CDR2 FYEKMQ (reference sequence). Trimming took 9 bases from V and 8 from J; bases not matched to a gene: 9. CDR3 residues: CASTYRDSEKLFF. In nucleotides, the CDR3 is TGTGCCAGTACTTACCGGGACAGCGAAAAACTGTTTTTT.

This chain links TRBV10-2 with TRBJ1-4, with D possibly matching TRBD1 (5 bases). Germline V gene sequence: CDR1 WSHSY, CDR2 SAAADI. The germline V and J ends were trimmed by 5 bases and 7 bases, with 11 bases remaining between them. CDR3 length: 13 residues. CDR3 region: CASSRQPGEKLFF. CDR3 in DNA: TGCGCCAGCAGTCGACAGCCGGGTGAAAAACTGTTTTTT.

The CDR3 DNA sequence: TGTGCCAGCCATAATCGGAATTCACCCCTCCACTTT. It specifies CASHNRNSPLHF. The chain uses TRBV6-5 and TRBJ1-6; D gene ambiguous. The CDR3 is 12 residues long. Germline CDR1 and CDR2: MNHEY and SVGAGI. Trimming left V 8 bases short and J 7 bases short, with 9 bases between.

The chain has TRBV6-2 or TRBV6-3 and TRBJ2-5; 8 bases agree with TRBD1. This CDR3 spans 14 amino acids. Trimming took 6 bases from V and 7 from J; bases not matched to a gene: 10. Germline V CDR1 and CDR2: MNHEY, SVGEGT. Written as DNA, the CDR3 is TGTGCCAGCAGCCTGACACAGGGGGAGGCGACCCAGTACTTC. Translated: CASSLTQGEATQYF.